This T cell receptor (beta chain) was captured by sequencing in a study of brain T cells in children with intractable seizures (dated by TCRdb to about 2021). Looking at the study overall: A NanoString immunology panel was first used to screen resected brain tissue from roughly 56 pediatric epilepsy surgery cases for immune gene transcripts. Eight of the 12 selected surgery cases also had pre-surgery blood sequenced, which left four cases with brain tissue only.

TCR beta chain sequences were generated from genomic DNA using the immunoSEQ assay. The authors' analysis ran thus. CDR3 sequences that did not begin with the conserved framework cysteine at position 104 were removed manually. To get clonality, the normalized Shannon's Diversity Index was subtracted from one, giving values from 0 (maximal diversity) to 1 (oligoclonal). Chi-squared comparison-of-proportions tests assessed whether the same CDR3 differed in frequency between samples, such as brain versus blood. Public clonotypes were identified through searches of immuneACCESS, and similarity to known antiviral clonotypes was evaluated with the VDJdb browser. The table comes from immuneACCESS by way of TCRdb, which keeps in-frame sequences with V and J called. Part of the clones is missing from these tables; in studies checked, under half for an unresolved V gene and the rest for unknown reasons. V and J calls and clone size come straight from that table; D and trimming were deduced from the DNA. Recorded for this sample are 62,000 or so clones; approximately 94% of them occurred a single time. The ten largest clones represent 0.3% to 0.45% of the sample.

Study-wide findings and limitations: Viral specificity was inferred only from CDR3 sequence similarity, and patients' HCMV serostatus was unknown. Because sequencing depth was different between pre-surgery and post-surgery blood, clones absent from the pre-surgery sample may reflect undersampling.

On this clone itself: The antigen it recognizes is unknown. Base qualities are not recorded, but no much larger clone differs from it by a single base.

This sample's time point label indicates: resected brain tissue, or blood drawn just prior to surgery. The surgery cases that showed the highest brain T cell transcript signatures were chosen for TCR beta chain sequencing of brain tissue, and of blood when it was available. Before surgery, the patients had been given at least one anti-epileptic drug. TCR-sequenced patients were children with drug-resistant epilepsy due to tuberous sclerosis complex, focal cortical dysplasia, Rasmussen encephalitis or hemimegalencephaly. Blood samples were collected immediately before the epilepsy surgery. The Monarch genomic DNA purification kit was used to extract bulk genomic DNA from unsorted brain tissue and whole blood. Trimming costs V 0 bases and J 7 bases, and their ends lie 10 bases apart. The CDR3, from cysteine to phenylalanine, totals 13 residues. This entry keeps only the CDR3 DNA: 39 bases, framed from base 1. The germline V gene sets CDR1 to SGHAT and CDR2 to FQNNGV.

The rearrangement combines TRBV11-2 with TRBJ2-7; the D assignment is uncertain and may be TRBD1 or TRBD2, with 6 bases supporting each. This material consisted of peripheral blood, taken at surgery. This clonotype was obtained from a boy less than two years old with focal cortical dysplasia and intractable seizures. The encoded CDR3 is CASSLDPGAEQYF. The nucleotides read TGTGCCAGCAGCTTAGATCCGGGGGCGGAGCAGTACTTC.